The entry below gives a single T cell receptor beta chain sequence along with its context. The antigen is not known. As for time point: baseline pretreatment blood. The treatment: 15 Gy SBRT to primary tumor, nephrectomy 4 weeks later. Clear cell pathology was present in this patient's renal cell carcinoma. Method: immunoSEQ multiplex PCR; TCRdb's copy keeps in-frame clones and lacks some. The sample consists of more than 95,000 clones, 80% to 85% of them appearing once. The data stem from a study of radiation and T cells in renal cell carcinoma. Whole-study context: Nephrectomy followed 15 Gy stereotactic body radiation by 4 weeks. Study-wide results and limits: Top tumor clonotypes rose in blood 2 weeks post-radiation, then contracted.

V shed 4 bases and J shed 4 bases, with 17 bases lying between them. The CDR3 length is 15 residues. Germline V gene lookup returns CDR1 SGHRS and CDR2 YFSETQ. Here the sequenced sample was blood, taken from a patient whose treatment included radiotherapy and nephrectomy. The TCR was taken from a woman aged 60-70 years with renal cell carcinoma. The gene calls are TRBV5-1 and TRBJ2-5, with D perhaps matching TRBD1 (6 bases). The CDR3 nucleotides read TGCGCCAGCAGCCTCAACAGGGAACGGAGAGAGACCCAGTACTTC. Encoded protein: CASSLNRERRETQYF.